Reported below is one TCR beta chain. Antigen unknown. This was a survey-level run. Sequencing used immunoSEQ multiplex PCR; TCRdb keeps in-frame clones, though not all of them. The repertoire holds 20,000 to 25,000 clones, with 55% to 75% as singletons. This entry comes from a study of STAT5B mutations in CD4+ large granular lymphocyte leukemia. Study-wide results and limits: Main leukemic clonotypes were patient-specific, but more than 20% appeared at low frequency elsewhere.

The TCR comes from a human donor in good health. Specimen: CD4+ T cells from blood buffy coats.

The CDR3 protein is CASSLNGGNSPLHF. The CDR3 DNA sequence: TGTGCCAGCAGTTTAAACGGGGGGAATTCACCCCTCCACTTT. V gene TRBV27 combines with J gene TRBJ1-6; possible D gene TRBD1, 5 bases. Germline V gene lookup returns CDR1 MNHEY and CDR2 SMNVEV (reference sequence). V lost 2 bases and J 7 bases, leaving 9 bases between the germline ends. The CDR3 contains 14 residues.